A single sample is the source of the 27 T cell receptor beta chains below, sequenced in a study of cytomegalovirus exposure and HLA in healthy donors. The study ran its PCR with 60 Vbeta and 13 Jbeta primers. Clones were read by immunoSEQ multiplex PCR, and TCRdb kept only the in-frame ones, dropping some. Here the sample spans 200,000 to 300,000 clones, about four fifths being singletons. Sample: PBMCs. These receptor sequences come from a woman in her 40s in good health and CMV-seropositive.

For the CDR3, the DNA is TGTGCCAGCAGTTACGCCAGGCAGGGGCAGCCCCAGCATTTT. It yields the protein CASSYARQGQPQHF. The chain employs TRBV6-5 and TRBJ1-5, with a tentative D call TRBD1 (6 bases). Germline CDR1 reads MNHEY; CDR2 reads SVGAGI. Trimming shortened V by 2 bases and J by 7 bases, and 12 bases separated the two germline ends. The CDR3 spans 14 residues.

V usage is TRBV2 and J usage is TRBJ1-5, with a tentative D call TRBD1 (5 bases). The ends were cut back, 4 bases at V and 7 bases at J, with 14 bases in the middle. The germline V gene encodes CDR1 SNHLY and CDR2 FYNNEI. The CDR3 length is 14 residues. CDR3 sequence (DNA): TGTGCCAGCAGTGTGGAAGGGGAAGACCAGCCCCAGCATTTT. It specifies CASSVEGEDQPQHF.

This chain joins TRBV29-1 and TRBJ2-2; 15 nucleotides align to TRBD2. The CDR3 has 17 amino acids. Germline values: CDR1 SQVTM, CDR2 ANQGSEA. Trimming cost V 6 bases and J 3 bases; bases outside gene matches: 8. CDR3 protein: CSVTGTSGRWDTGELFF. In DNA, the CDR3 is TGCAGCGTCACCGGGACTAGCGGGAGGTGGGACACCGGGGAGCTGTTTTTT.

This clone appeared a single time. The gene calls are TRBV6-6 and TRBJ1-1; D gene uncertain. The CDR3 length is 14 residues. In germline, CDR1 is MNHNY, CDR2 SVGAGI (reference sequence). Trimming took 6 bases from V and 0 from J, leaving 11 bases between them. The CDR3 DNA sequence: TGTGCCAGCAGAGAGACACAAATGAACACTGAAGCTTTCTTT. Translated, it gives CASRETQMNTEAFF.

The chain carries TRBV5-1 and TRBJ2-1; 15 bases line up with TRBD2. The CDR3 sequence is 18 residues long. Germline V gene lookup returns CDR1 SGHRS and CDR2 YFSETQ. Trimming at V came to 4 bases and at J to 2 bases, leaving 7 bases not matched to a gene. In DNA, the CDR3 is TGCGCCAGCAGCCGGGGGACTAGCGGGAGGAGCCCCTACAATGAGCAGTTCTTC. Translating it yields CASSRGTSGRSPYNEQFF.

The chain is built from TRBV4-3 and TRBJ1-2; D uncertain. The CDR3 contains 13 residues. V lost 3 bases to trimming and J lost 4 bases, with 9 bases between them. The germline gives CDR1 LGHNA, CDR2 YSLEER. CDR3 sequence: CASSQSSGYGYTF. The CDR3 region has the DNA TGCGCCAGCAGCCAGAGCTCAGGCTATGGCTACACCTTC.

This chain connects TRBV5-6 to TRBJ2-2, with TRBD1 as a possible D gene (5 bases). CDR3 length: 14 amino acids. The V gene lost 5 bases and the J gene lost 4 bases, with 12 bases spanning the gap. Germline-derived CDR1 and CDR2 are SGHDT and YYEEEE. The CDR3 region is CASSYQGFTGELFF. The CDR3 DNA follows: TGTGCCAGCAGTTATCAGGGATTCACCGGGGAGCTGTTTTTT.

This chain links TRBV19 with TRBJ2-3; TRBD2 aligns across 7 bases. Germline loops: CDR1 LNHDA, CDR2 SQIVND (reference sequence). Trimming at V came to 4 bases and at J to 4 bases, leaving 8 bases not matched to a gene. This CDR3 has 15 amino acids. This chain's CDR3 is CASSNGGREADTQYF. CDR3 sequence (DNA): TGTGCCAGTAGTAATGGCGGGAGAGAAGCAGATACGCAGTATTTT.

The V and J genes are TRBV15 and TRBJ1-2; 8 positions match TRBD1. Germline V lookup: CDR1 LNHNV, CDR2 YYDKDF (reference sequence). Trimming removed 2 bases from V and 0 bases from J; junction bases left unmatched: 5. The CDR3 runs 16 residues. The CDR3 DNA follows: TGTGCCACCAGCAGACCGGGACAGGAGTCTAACTATGGCTACACCTTC. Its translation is CATSRPGQESNYGYTF. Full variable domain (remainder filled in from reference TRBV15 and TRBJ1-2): DAMVIQNPRYQVTQFGKPVTLSCSQTLNHNVMYWYQQKSSQAPKLLFHYYDKDFNNEADTPDNFQSRRPNTSFCFLDIRSPGLGDTAMYLCATSRPGQESNYGYTFGSGTRLTVV.

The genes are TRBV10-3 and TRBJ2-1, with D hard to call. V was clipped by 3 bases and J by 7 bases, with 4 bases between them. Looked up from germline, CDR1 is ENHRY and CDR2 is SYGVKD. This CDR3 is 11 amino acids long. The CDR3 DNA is TGTGCCATCAGTGATCGGAATGAGCAGTTCTTC. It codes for CAISDRNEQFF.

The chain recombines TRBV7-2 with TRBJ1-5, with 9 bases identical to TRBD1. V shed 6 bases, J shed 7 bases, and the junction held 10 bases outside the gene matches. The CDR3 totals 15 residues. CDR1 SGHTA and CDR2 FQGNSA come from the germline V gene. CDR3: CASSKDRGARQPQHF. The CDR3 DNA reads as TGTGCCAGCAGTAAGGACAGGGGCGCCAGGCAGCCCCAGCATTTT.

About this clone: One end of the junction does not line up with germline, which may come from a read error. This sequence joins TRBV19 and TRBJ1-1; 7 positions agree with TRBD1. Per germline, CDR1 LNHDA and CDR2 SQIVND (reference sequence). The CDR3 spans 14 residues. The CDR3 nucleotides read TGTGCCAGTGGGACCGGGACAGCGAACATTGAAGCTTTCTTT. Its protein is CASGTGTANIEAFF.

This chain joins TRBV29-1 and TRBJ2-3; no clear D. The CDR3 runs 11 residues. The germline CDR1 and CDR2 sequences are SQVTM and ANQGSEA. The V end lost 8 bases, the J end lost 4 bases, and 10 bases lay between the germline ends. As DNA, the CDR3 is TGCAGCATCCTTAGCCCAGATACGCAGTATTTT. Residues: CSILSPDTQYF.

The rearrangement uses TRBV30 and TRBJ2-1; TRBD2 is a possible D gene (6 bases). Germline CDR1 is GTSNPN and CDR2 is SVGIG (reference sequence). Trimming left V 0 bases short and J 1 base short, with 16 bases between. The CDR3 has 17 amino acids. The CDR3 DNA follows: TGTGCCTGGAGTGTAACCTTGTTGGGGAGGTCCTACAATGAGCAGTTCTTC. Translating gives CAWSVTLLGRSYNEQFF.

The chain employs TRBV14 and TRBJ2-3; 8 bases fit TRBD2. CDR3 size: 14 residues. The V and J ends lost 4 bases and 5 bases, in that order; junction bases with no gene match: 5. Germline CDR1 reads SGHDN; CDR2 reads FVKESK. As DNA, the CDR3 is TGTGCCAGCAGCCGCGCGAGCGGGGGAGATACGCAGTATTTT. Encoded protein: CASSRASGGDTQYF.

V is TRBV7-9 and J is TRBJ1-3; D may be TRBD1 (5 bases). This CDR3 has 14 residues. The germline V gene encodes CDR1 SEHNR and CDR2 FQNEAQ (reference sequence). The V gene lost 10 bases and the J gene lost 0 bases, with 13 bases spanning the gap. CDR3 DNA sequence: TGTGCCACCAGTAAAGACAGCTCTGGAAACACCATATATTTT. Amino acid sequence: CATSKDSSGNTIYF.

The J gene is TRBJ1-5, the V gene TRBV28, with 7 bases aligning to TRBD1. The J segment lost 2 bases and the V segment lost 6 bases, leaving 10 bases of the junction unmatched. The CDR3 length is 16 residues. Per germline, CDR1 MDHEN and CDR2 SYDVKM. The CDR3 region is CASRGTESLGNQPQHF. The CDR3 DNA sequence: TGTGCCAGCAGGGGGACAGAATCTCTGGGCAATCAGCCCCAGCATTTT.

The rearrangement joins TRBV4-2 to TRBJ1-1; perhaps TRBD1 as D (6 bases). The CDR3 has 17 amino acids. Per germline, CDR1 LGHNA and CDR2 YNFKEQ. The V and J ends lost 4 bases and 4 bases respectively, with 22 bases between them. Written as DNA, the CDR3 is TGTGCCAGCAGCCTAGCCTTCCGGGACAATTCGTTCACTGAAGCTTTCTTT. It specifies CASSLAFRDNSFTEAFF.

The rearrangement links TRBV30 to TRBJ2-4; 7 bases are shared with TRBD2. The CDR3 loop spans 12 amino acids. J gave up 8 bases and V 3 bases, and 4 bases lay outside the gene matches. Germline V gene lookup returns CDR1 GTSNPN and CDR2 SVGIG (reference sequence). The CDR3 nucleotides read TGTGCCTGGAGGCCAGGGAGGGACATTCAGTACTTC. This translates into CAWRPGRDIQYF.

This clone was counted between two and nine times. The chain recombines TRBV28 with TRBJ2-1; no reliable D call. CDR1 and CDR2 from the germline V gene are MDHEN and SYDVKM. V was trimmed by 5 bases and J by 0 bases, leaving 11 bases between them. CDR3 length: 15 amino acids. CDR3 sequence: CASSPRLLSYNEQFF. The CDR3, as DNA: TGTGCCAGCAGTCCTAGGTTGCTCTCCTACAATGAGCAGTTCTTC. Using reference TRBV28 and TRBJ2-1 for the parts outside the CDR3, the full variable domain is DVKVTQSSRYLVKRTGEKVFLECVQDMDHENMFWYRQDPGLGLRLIYFSYDVKMKEKGDIPEGYSVSREKKERFSLILESASTNQTSMYLCASSPRLLSYNEQFFGPGTRLTVL.

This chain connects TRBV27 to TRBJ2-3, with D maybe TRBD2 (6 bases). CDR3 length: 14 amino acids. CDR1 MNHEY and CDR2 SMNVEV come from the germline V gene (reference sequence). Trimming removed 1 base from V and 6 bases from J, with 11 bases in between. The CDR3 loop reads CASSLYGSGDTQYF. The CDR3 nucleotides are TGTGCCAGCAGTTTATACGGGAGTGGGGATACGCAGTATTTT.

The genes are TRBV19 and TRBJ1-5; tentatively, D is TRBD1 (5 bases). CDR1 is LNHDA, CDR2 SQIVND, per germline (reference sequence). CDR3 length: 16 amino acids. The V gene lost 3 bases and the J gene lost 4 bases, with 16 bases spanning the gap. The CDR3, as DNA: TGTGCCAGTAGTATGACTGCAGGGTATGGAAATCAGCCCCAGCATTTT. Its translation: CASSMTAGYGNQPQHF.

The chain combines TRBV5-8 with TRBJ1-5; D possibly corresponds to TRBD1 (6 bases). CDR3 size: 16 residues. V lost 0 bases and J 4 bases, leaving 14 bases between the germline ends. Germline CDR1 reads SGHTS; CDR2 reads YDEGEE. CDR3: CASSLVPGAPNQPQHF. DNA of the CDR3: TGTGCCAGCAGCTTGGTTCCAGGGGCCCCAAATCAGCCCCAGCATTTT.

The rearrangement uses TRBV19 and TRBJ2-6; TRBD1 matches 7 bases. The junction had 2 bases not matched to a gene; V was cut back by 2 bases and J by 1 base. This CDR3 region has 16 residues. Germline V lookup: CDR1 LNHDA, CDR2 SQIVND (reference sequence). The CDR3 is CASSILTGSGANVLTF. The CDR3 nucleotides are TGTGCCAGTAGTATACTGACAGGGTCTGGGGCCAACGTCCTGACTTTC.

CDR3 coding DNA: TGTGCCAGCAGTCGAGTCAGGGGAGATAATTCACCCCTCCACTTT. Translating gives CASSRVRGDNSPLHF. This rearrangement joins TRBV6-1 to TRBJ1-6, with D perhaps matching TRBD1 (6 bases). The CDR3 runs to 15 residues. In germline, CDR1 is MNHNS, CDR2 SASEGT. The V end lost 5 bases, the J end lost 5 bases, and 13 bases lay between the germline ends.

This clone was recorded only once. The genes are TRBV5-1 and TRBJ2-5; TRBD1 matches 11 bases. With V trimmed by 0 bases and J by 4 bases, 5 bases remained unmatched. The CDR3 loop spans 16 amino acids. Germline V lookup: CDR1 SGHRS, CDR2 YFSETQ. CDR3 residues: CASSLAGGQGGETQYF. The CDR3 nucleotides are TGCGCCAGCAGCTTGGCCGGGGGACAGGGGGGAGAGACCCAGTACTTC.

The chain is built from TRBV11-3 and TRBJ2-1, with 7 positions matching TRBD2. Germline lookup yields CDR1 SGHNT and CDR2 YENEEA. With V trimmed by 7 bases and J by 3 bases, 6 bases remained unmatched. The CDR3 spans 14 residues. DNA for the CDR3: TGTGCCAGCACCTCCGCGGGGGTCTACAATGAGCAGTTCTTC. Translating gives CASTSAGVYNEQFF. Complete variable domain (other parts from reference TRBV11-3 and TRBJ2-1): EAGVVQSPRYKIIEKKQPVAFWCNPISGHNTLYWYLQNLGQGPELLIRYENEEAVDDSQLPKDRFSAERLKGVDSTLKIQPAELGDSAVYLCASTSAGVYNEQFFGPGTRLTVL.